Listed here are 6 T cell receptor beta chains from one sample, sequenced in a study of cytomegalovirus exposure and HLA in healthy donors. Method: immunoSEQ multiplex PCR; TCRdb's copy keeps in-frame clones and lacks some. Of approximately 170,000 clones listed, roughly 85% are singletons. Sequencing was carried out using PBMCs. The receptors stem from a man aged 18-30 years in good health and CMV-seropositive.

The CDR3: CASSSTGFNEQYF. The DNA of the CDR3 is TGTGCCAGCAGTTCTACAGGGTTCAACGAGCAGTACTTC. The chain uses TRBV28 and TRBJ2-7; possible D gene TRBD1, 6 bases. Germline assignment: CDR1 MDHEN and CDR2 SYDVKM. V lost 4 bases, J lost 5 bases, and 12 bases lay in between. This CDR3 has 13 residues.

The chain uses TRBV27 and TRBJ2-3; 13 bases agree with TRBD2. CDR1 is MNHEY, CDR2 SMNVEV, per germline (reference sequence). With V trimmed by 4 bases and J by 4 bases, 5 bases remained unmatched. The CDR3 is 16 residues long. CDR3 sequence (DNA): TGTGCCAGCAGTTGGGGGACTAGCGGGAAGGCAGATACGCAGTATTTT. Its protein product is CASSWGTSGKADTQYF.

The J gene is TRBJ2-5, the V gene TRBV28; a weak D match, TRBD2 (6 bases). The V end was cut by 4 bases, the J end by 1 base, with 16 bases between. This CDR3 region has 16 residues. Germline CDR1 and CDR2: MDHEN and SYDVKM. The CDR3 coding sequence is TGTGCCAGCAGTTCCGGGGGAATGGGGGGCCAAGAGACCCAGTACTTC. It is translated as CASSSGGMGGQETQYF.

V and J are TRBV7-2 and TRBJ2-3; 11 nucleotides line up with TRBD2. With V trimmed by 5 bases and J by 5 bases, 9 bases remained unmatched. The CDR3 has 16 residues. Germline CDR1 is SGHTA and CDR2 is FQGNSA. As DNA, the CDR3 is TGTGCCAGCAGCACATACGGGACTAGCGGCGGAGATACGCAGTATTTT. As protein: CASSTYGTSGGDTQYF.

The chain is built from TRBV5-4 and TRBJ2-7; no firm D call. CDR3 size: 15 residues. Germline V gene data show CDR1 as SGHNT and CDR2 as YYREEE (reference sequence). V shed 0 bases and J shed 2 bases, with 12 bases lying between them. The CDR3 reads CASSLALSGTYEQYF. DNA for the CDR3: TGTGCCAGCAGCTTGGCCCTTTCAGGTACCTACGAGCAGTACTTC.

V gene TRBV11-2 combines with J gene TRBJ2-7; D is possibly TRBD1 (5 bases). This CDR3 has 13 residues. Germline V gene data show CDR1 as SGHAT and CDR2 as FQNNGV. V was shortened by 6 bases and J by 5 bases, with 14 bases between the two germline ends. Here the CDR3 reads CASSFIGVHEQYF. The DNA for the CDR3 is TGTGCCAGCAGTTTTATAGGGGTGCACGAGCAGTACTTC. Full variable domain (missing parts from reference TRBV11-2 and TRBJ2-7): EAGVAQSPRYKIIEKRQSVAFWCNPISGHATLYWYQQILGQGPKLLIQFQNNGVVDDSQLPKDRFSAERLKGVDSTLKIQPAKLEDSAVYLCASSFIGVHEQYFGPGTRLTVT.